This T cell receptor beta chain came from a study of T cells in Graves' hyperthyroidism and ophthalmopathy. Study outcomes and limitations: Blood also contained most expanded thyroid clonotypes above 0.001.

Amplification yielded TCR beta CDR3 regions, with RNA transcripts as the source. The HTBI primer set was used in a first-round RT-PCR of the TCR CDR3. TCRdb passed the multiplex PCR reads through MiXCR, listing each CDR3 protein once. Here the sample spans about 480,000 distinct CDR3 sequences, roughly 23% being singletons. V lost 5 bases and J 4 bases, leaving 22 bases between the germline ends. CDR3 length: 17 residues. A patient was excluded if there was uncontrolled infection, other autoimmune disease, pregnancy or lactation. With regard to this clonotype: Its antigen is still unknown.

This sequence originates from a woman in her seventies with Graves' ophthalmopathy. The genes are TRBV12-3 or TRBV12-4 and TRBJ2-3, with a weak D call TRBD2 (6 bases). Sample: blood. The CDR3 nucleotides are TGTGCCAGCAGTCCCGGGGTGCAGGAGGGCCTGGCAGATACGCAGTATTTT. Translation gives CASSPGVQEGLADTQYF.